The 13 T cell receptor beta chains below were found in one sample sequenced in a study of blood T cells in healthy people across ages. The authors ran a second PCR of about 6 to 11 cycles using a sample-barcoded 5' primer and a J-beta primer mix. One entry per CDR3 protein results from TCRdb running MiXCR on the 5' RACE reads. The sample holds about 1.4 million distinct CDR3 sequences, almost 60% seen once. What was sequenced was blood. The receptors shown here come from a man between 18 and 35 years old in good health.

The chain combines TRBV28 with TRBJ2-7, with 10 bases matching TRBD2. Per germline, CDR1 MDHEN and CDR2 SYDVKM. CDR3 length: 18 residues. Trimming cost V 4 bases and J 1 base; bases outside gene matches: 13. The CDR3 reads CASSSTTITSGKSYEQYF. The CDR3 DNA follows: TGTGCCAGCAGTTCCACTACCATTACTAGCGGGAAATCCTACGAGCAGTACTTC.

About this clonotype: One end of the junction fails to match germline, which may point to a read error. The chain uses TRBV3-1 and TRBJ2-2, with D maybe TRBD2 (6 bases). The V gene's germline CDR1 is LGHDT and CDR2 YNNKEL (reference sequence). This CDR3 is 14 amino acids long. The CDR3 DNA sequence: TGTGCCAGCAGCCATAGAGACATGACCGGGGGGCTGTTTTTT. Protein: CASSHRDMTGGLFF.

The chain's CDR3 is CAIRGAPWDTEAFF. As DNA, the CDR3 is TGTGCCATCAGGGGGGCACCGTGGGACACTGAAGCTTTCTTT. V and J are TRBV10-3 and TRBJ1-1, with D tentatively TRBD1 (6 bases). From germline, CDR1 is ENHRY and CDR2 SYGVKD. Trimming shortened V by 6 bases and J by 3 bases, and 14 bases separated the two germline ends. CDR3 size: 14 residues.

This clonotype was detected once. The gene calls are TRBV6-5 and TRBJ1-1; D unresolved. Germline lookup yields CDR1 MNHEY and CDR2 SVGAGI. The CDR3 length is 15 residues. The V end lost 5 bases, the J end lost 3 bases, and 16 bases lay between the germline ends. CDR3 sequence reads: CASSDWRGRDTEAFF. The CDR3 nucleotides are TGTGCCAGCAGTGACTGGCGGGGAAGGGACACTGAAGCTTTCTTT.

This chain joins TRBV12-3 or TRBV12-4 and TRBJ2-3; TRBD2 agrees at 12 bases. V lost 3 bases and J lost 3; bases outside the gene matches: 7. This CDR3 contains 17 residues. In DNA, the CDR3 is TGTGCCAGCAGTTTTTCTAGCGGGGGGGCAGTAACAGATACGCAGTATTTT. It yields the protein CASSFSSGGAVTDTQYF.

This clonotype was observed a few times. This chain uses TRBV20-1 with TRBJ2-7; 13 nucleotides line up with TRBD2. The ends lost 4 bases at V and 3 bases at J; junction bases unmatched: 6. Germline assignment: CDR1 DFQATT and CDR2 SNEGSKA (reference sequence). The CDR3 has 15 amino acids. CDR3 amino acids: CSATRLAGGLYEQYF. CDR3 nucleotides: TGCAGTGCTACCCGACTAGCGGGGGGTCTCTACGAGCAGTACTTC.

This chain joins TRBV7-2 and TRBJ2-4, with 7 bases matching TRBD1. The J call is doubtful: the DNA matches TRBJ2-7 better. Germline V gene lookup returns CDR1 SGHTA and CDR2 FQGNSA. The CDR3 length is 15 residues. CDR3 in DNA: TGTGCCAGCAGCTTAGAAGGGGGCCAGAGCTACGAGCAGTACTTC. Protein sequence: CASSLEGGQSYEQYF.

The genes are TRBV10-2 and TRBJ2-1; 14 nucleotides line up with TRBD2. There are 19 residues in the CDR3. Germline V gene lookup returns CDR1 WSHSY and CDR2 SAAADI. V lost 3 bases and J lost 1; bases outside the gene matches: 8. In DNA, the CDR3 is TGCGCCAGCAGTGACCCTCACGGGACTAGCGGGAGTTCCTACAATGAGCAGTTCTTC. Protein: CASSDPHGTSGSSYNEQFF.

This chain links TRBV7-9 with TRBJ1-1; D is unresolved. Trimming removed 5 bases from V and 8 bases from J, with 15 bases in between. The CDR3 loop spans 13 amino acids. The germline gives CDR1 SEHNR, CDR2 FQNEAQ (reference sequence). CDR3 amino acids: CASSPRQAPEAFF. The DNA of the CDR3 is TGTGCCAGCAGCCCTCGGCAGGCCCCCGAAGCTTTCTTT.

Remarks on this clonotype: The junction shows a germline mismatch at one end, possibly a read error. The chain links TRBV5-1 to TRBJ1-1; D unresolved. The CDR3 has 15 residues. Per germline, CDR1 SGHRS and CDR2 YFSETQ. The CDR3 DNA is TGCGCCGGCAGCTTGGAGGTAGATTTTAACACTGAAGCTTTCTTT. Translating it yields CAGSLEVDFNTEAFF.

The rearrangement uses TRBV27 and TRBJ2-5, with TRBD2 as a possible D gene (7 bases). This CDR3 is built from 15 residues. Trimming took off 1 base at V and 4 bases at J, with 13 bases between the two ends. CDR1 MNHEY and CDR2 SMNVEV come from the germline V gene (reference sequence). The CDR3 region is CASSLFKGGGETQYF. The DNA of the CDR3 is TGTGCCAGCAGTTTATTCAAGGGAGGGGGAGAGACCCAGTACTTC.

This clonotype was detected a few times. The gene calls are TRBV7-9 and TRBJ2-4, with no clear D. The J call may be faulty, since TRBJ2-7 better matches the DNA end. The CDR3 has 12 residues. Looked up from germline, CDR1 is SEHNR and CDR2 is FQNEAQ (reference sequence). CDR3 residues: CASSYDVYEQYF. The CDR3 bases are TGTGCCAGCAGCTACGACGTCTACGAGCAGTACTTC.

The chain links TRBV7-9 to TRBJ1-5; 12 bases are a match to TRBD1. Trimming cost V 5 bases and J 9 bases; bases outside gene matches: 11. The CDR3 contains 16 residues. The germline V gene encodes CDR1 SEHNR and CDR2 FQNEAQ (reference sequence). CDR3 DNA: TGTGCCAGCAGCCGGGGACAGGGGGCAGTTTCCTCGCCCCAGCATTTT. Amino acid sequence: CASSRGQGAVSSPQHF.